The 2 T cell receptor beta chains below were found in one sample sequenced in a study of CD4 T cell repertoires in COVID-19. Repertoires were generated with immunoSEQ multiplex PCR, while TCRdb's copy carries only in-frame clones and drops some. The sample consists of 8,000 or so clones, approximately 80% of them appearing once. No culture step preceded sequencing of the ex vivo isolated memory T cells. The specimen was effector memory CD4+ T cells from blood, collected before the COVID-19 pandemic. The receptor source for this set is a human donor who had COVID-19.

The V and J genes are TRBV5-6 and TRBJ1-5; TRBD1 aligns across 8 bases. The germline V gene encodes CDR1 SGHDT and CDR2 YYEEEE. Losses at the gene ends were 1 base for V and 7 bases for J; bases not matched to a gene: 7. The CDR3 has 15 residues. Written as DNA, the CDR3 is TGTGCCAGCAGCTTGCGGGACAGGCCACACCAGCCCCAGCATTTT. Translated, it gives CASSLRDRPHQPQHF.

V gene TRBV5-6 combines with J gene TRBJ2-2; TRBD1 aligns across 8 bases. The V segment lost 0 bases and the J segment 7 bases; nucleotides outside the gene matches: 5. The CDR3 is 15 residues long. Germline CDR1 is SGHDT and CDR2 is YYEEEE. The CDR3 sequence is CASSLVGTGGGELFF. CDR3 coding DNA: TGTGCCAGCAGCTTGGTCGGGACAGGCGGCGGGGAGCTGTTTTTT.